This TCR beta chain originates from a study of graft-versus-host responses after intestinal transplantation. This CDR3 has 15 amino acids. The trim removed 2 bases at V and 0 bases at J, leaving 2 bases unmatched. CDR1 and CDR2 from the germline V gene are MNHEY and SVGAGI. Remarks on this clone: Its antigen is undetermined.

The repertoire was sequenced with immunoSEQ multiplex PCR; TCRdb's copy has only in-frame clones and lacks some. Among 85,000 to 100,000 clones, roughly 90% were seen once, and the ten largest hold 0.069%. This chain joins TRBV6-5 and TRBJ2-3; 7 bases map to TRBD2. The material was unstimulated CD8+ T cells sorted from spleen or lymph node cells, obtained before transplant. This sequence originates from a human donor who was the organ donor for an intestinal transplant. The CDR3 DNA follows: TGTGCCAGCAGTTACAATAGCGGGAGCACAGATACGCAGTATTTT. Translated: CASSYNSGSTDTQYF.